This TCR beta chain was captured by sequencing in a study of post-analysis software for immune sequencing data. Study information: Relapsing-remitting, secondary progressive and progressive-relapsing multiple sclerosis were all included among the disease courses. General study points: Higher frequency in patients than in controls was seen for five TRBV segments, with TRBV5-6, TRBV5-1 and TRBV20-1 among them. F measure clustering grouped samples strongly by preparation batch. Controls had significantly higher normalized Chao1 diversity than multiple sclerosis patients.

TCR beta cDNA libraries included unique molecular identifiers. TCRdb redid the calling of the PCR reads with MiXCR, one entry per CDR3 protein. The data show 750,000 to 950,000 distinct CDR3 sequences, about 50% seen once. Note on this clonotype: Its antigen is undetermined.

CDR1 is PRHDT and CDR2 is FYEKMQ in the germline V gene (reference sequence). The junction had 7 bases not matched to a gene; V was cut back by 7 bases and J by 2 bases. The CDR3 runs 14 residues. The chain recombines TRBV13 with TRBJ1-1, with 7 bases aligning to TRBD1. The sequenced sample was blood. The sequence was collected from a girl between 5 and 17 years old with multiple sclerosis. In DNA form, the CDR3 reads TGTGCCAGCATCCTCACAGGGGCAAACACTGAAGCTTTCTTT. This sequence encodes CASILTGANTEAFF.